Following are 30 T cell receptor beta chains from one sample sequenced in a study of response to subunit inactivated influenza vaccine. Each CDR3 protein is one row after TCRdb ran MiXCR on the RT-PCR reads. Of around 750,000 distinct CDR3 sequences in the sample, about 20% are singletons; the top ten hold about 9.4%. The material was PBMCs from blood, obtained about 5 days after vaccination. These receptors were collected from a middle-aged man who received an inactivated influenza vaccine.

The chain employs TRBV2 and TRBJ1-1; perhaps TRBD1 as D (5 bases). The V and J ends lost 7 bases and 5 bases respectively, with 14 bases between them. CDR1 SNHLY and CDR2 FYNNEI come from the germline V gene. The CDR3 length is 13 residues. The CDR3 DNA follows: TGTGCCAGCAAAGGTGAGAGGGGTACTGAAGCTTTCTTT. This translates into CASKGERGTEAFF. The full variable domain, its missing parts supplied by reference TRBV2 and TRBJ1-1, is EPEVTQTPSHQVTQMGQEVILRCVPISNHLYFYWYRQILGQKVEFLVSFYNNEISEKSEIFDDQFSVERPDGSNFTLKIRSTKLEDSAMYFCASKGERGTEAFFGQGTRLTVV.

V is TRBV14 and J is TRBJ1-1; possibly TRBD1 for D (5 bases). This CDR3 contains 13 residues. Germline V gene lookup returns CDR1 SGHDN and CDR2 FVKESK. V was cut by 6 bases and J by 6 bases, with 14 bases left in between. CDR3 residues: CASSTVWGAEAFF. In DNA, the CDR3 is TGTGCCAGCAGTACCGTGTGGGGGGCTGAAGCTTTCTTT.

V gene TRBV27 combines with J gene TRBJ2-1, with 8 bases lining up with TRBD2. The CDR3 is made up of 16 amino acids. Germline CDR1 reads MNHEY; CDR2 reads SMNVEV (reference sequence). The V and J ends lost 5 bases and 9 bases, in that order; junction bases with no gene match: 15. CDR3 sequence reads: CASSVIAGKSPSEQFF. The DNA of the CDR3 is TGTGCCAGCAGTGTAATAGCGGGGAAGTCTCCCAGTGAGCAGTTCTTC.

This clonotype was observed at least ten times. The CDR3 spells CASSYLAASGSSYNEQFF. CDR3 in DNA: TGTGCCAGCAGTTACTTAGCGGCTAGCGGGAGCTCCTACAATGAGCAGTTCTTC. This sequence joins TRBV6-2 or TRBV6-3 and TRBJ2-1; the match to TRBD2 covers 10 bases. The V segment lost 1 base and the J segment 0 bases; nucleotides outside the gene matches: 6. The CDR3 totals 18 residues. Germline V gene data show CDR1 as MNHEY and CDR2 as SVGEGT.

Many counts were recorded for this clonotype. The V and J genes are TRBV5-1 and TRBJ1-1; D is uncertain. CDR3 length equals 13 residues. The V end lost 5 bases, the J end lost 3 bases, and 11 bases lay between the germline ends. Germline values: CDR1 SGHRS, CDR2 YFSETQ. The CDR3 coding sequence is TGCGCCAGCAGGGTCCAGCGGGACACTGAAGCTTTCTTT. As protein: CASRVQRDTEAFF.

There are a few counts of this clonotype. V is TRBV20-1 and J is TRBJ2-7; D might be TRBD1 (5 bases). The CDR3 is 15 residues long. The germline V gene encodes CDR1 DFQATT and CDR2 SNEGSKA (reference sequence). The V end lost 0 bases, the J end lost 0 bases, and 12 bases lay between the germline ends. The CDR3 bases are TGCAGTGCTAGAGATCTCAGACAGCGCTCCTACGAGCAGTACTTC. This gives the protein CSARDLRQRSYEQYF.

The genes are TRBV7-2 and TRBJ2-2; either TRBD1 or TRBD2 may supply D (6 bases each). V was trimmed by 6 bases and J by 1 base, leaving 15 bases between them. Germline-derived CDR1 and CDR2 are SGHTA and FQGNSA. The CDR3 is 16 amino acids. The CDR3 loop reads CASRKGGPRNTGELFF. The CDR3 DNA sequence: TGTGCCAGCAGAAAGGGGGGACCGCGGAACACCGGGGAGCTGTTTTTT.

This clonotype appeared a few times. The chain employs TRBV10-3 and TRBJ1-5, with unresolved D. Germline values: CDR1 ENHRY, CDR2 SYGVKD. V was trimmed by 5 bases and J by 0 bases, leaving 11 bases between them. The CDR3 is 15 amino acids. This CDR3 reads CAISIDGLSNQPQHF. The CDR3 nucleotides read TGTGCCATCAGTATAGACGGGCTTAGCAATCAGCCCCAGCATTTT.

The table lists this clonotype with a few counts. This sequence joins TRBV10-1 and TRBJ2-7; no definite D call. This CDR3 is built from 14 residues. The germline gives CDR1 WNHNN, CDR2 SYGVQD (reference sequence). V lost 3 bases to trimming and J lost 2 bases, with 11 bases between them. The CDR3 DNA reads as TGCGCCAGCAGTGATAGCCCGAACACCTACGAGCAGTACTTC. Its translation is CASSDSPNTYEQYF.

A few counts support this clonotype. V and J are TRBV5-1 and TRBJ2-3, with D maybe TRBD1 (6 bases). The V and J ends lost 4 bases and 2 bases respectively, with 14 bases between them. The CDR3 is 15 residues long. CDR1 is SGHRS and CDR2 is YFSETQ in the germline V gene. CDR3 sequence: CASSQQGPHTDTQYF. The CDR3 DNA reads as TGCGCCAGCAGCCAACAGGGTCCTCACACAGATACGCAGTATTTT. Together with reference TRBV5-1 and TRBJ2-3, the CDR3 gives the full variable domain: KAGVTQTPRYLIKTRGQQVTLSCSPISGHRSVSWYQQTPGQGLQFLFEYFSETQRNKGNFPGRFSGRQFSNSRSEMNVSTLELGDSALYLCASSQQGPHTDTQYFGPGTRLTVL.

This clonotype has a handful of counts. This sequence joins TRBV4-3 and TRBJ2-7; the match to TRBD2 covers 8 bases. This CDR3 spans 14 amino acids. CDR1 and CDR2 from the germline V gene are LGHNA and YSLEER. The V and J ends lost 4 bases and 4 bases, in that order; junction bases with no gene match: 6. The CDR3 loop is CASSPFGGAYEQYF. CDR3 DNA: TGCGCCAGCAGCCCGTTCGGGGGGGCTTACGAGCAGTACTTC.

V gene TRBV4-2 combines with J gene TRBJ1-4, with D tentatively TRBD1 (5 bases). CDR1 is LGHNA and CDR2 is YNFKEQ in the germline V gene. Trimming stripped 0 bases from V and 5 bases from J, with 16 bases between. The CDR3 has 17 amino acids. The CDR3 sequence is CASSQDGRQTGNEKLFF. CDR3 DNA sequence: TGTGCCAGCAGCCAAGATGGGAGACAGACCGGGAATGAAAAACTGTTTTTT.

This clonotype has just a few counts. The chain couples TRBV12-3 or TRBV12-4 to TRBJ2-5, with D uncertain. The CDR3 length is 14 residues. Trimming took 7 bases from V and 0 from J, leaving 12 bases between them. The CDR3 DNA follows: TGTGCCAGCACTCCCGGTGTGTACCAAGAGACCCAGTACTTC. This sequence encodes CASTPGVYQETQYF.

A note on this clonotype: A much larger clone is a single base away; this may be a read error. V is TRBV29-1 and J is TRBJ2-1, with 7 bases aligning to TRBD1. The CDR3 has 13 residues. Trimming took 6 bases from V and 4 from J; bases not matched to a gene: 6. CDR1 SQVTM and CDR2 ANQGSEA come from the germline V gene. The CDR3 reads CSVRQGRYNEQFF. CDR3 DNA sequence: TGCAGCGTCAGACAGGGACGATACAATGAGCAGTTCTTC.

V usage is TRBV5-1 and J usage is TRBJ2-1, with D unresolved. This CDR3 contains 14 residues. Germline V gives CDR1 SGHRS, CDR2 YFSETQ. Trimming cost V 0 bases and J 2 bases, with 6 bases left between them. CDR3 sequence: CASSLVQTYNEQFF. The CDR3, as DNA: TGCGCCAGCAGCTTGGTACAGACCTACAATGAGCAGTTCTTC.

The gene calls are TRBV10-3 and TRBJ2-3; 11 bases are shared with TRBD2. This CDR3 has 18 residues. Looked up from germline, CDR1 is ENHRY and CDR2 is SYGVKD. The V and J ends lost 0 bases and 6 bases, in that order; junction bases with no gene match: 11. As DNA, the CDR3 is TGTGCCATCAGTGAGTCGGTGGGACTAGCGGTTGGAATGGATACGCAGTATTTT. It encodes CAISESVGLAVGMDTQYF.

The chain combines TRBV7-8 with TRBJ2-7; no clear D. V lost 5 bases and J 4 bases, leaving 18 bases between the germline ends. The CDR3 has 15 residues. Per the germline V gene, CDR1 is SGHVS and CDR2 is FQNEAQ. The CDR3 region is CASSPRRASLYEQYF. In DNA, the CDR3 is TGTGCCAGCAGCCCCCGTCGGGCGAGCCTATACGAGCAGTACTTC.

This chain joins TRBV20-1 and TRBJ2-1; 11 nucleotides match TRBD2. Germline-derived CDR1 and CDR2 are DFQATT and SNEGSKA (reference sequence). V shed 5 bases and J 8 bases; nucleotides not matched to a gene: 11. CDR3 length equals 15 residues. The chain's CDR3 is CSAGGSGGANDEQFF. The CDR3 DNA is TGCAGTGCTGGGGGTAGCGGGGGGGCCAATGATGAGCAGTTCTTC.

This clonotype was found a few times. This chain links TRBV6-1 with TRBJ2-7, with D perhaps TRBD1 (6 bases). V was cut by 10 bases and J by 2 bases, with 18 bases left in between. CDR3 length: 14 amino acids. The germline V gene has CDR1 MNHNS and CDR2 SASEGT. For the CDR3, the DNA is TGTGCCACCCACCCAGGGGACACTACCTACGAGCAGTACTTC. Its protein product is CATHPGDTTYEQYF.

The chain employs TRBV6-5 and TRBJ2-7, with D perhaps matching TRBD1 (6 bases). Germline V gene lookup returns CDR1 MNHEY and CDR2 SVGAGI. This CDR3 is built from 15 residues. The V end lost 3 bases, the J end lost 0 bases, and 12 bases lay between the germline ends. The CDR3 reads CASSYSTGNSYEQYF. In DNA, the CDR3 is TGTGCCAGCAGTTATTCTACAGGGAACTCCTACGAGCAGTACTTC.

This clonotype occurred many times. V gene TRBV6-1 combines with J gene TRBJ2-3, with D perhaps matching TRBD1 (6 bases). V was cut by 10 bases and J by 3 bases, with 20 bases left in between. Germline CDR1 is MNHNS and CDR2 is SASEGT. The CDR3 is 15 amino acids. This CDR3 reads CAIDEKQGLTDTQYF. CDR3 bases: TGTGCCATCGATGAAAAACAGGGCTTGACAGATACGCAGTATTTT.

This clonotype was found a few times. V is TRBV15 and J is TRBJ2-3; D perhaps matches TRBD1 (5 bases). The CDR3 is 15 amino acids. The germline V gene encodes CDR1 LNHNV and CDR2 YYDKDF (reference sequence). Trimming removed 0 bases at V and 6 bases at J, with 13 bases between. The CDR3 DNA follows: TGTGCCACCAGCAGAGATTTAGGGGTTGTGGATACGCAGTATTTT. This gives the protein CATSRDLGVVDTQYF.

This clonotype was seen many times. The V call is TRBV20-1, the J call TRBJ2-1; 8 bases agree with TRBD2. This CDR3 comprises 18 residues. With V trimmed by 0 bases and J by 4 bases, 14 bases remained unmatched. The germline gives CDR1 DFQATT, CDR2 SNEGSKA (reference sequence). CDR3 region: CSARENTSGARRYNEQFF. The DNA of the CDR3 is TGCAGTGCTAGAGAGAACACTAGCGGAGCCAGAAGATACAATGAGCAGTTCTTC.

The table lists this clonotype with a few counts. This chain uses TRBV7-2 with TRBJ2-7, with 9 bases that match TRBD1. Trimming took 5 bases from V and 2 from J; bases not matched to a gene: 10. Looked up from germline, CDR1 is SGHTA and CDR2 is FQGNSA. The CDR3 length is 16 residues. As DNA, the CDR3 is TGTGCCAGCAGCCCACAGGGGGCTGCAACTCCCTACGAGCAGTACTTC. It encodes CASSPQGAATPYEQYF.

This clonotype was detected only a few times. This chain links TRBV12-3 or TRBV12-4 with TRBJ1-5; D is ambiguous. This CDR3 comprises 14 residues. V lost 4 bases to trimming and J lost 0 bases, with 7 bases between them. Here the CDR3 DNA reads TGTGCCAGCAGTTATTATGATAGCAATCAGCCCCAGCATTTT. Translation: CASSYYDSNQPQHF.

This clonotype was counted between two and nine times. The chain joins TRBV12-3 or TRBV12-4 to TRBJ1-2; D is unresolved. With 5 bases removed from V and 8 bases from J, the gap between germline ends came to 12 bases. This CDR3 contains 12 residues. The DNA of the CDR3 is TGTGCCAGCAGTCGGGCTTCGGGGGGCTACACCTTC. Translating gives CASSRASGGYTF.

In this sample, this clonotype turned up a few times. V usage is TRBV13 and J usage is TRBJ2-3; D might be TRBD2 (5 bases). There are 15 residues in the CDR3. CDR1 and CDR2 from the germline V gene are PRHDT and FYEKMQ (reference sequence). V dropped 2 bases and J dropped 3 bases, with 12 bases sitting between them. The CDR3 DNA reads TGTGCCAGCAGCTTATGGGAGAGTCCGACAGATACGCAGTATTTT. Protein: CASSLWESPTDTQYF.

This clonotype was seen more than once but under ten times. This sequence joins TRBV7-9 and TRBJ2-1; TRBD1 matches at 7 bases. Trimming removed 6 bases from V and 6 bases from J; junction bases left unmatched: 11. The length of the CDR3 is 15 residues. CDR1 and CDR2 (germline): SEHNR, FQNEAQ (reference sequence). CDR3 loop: CASSYDLTGFNEQFF. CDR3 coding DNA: TGTGCCAGCAGTTACGACCTGACAGGGTTCAATGAGCAGTTCTTC.

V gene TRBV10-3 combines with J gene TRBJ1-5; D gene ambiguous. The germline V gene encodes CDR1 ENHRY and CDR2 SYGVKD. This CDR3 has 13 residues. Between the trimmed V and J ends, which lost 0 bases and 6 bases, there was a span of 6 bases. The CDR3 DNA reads TGTGCCATCAGTGAGTCCGGACGTCAGCCCCAGCATTTT. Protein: CAISESGRQPQHF.

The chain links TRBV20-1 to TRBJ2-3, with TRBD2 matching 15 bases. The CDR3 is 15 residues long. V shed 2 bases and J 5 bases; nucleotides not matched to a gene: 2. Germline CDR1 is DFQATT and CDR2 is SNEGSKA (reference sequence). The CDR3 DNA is TGCAGTGCTAGATGGACTAGCGGGGGGGGAGATACGCAGTATTTT. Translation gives CSARWTSGGGDTQYF.